The source of this TCR beta chain is a study of T-cell reconstitution after alpha-beta-depleted transplantation in children. TCRbeta library preparation incorporated unique molecular identifiers. TCRdb reprocessed the PCR reads via MiXCR and lists one record per CDR3 protein. The sample records 80,000 to 95,000 distinct CDR3 sequences, approximately 9.2% being singletons. At least ten counts were recorded for this clonotype. CDR3 length equals 11 residues. CDR1 is SQVTM and CDR2 is ANQGSEA in the germline V gene. The chain links TRBV29-1 to TRBJ1-4; D is unresolved. This receptor was identified in a human donor who donated a stem cell graft to a child with congenital amegakaryocytic thrombocytopenia. The specimen was PBMCs from the stem cell graft donor, collected from the stem cell graft. CDR3 protein: CTAERTEKLFF. CDR3 nucleotides: TGCACCGCTGAGAGGACTGAAAAACTGTTTTTT.